The 10 T cell receptor beta chains listed next were all sequenced from one sample in a study of blood T cells in healthy people across ages (dated by TCRdb to 2013 to 2016). Library generation was performed with 5' RACE. The second PCR ran for roughly 6 to 11 cycles and used a J-beta primer mix along with a sample-barcoded 5' primer. TCRdb's own reprocessing of the public reads used fastp at Q25 and MiXCR and kept productive beta chains. Entries are consolidated by CDR3 protein sequence, retaining the most common genes and DNA. Across this sample there are approximately 1,700,000 distinct CDR3 sequences, with roughly two fifths seen only once. Approximately 22% of the sample comes from the top ten. The material sequenced was blood. The receptor set was obtained from a human donor in good health.

This chain connects TRBV4-3 to TRBJ2-1, with a possible D match to TRBD2 (6 bases). The CDR3 has 16 amino acids. The germline V gene has CDR1 LGHNA and CDR2 YSLEER. V was pared by 0 bases and J by 1 base, with 10 bases between. In DNA form, the CDR3 reads TGCGCCAGCAGCCAAGACATCCGGGAGTCCTACAATGAGCAGTTCTTC. Amino acid sequence: CASSQDIRESYNEQFF.

The chain carries TRBV6-2 or TRBV6-3 and TRBJ1-5; D is undetermined. CDR1 is MNHEY, CDR2 SVGEGT, per germline. This CDR3 comprises 13 residues. Trimming removed 7 bases at V and 7 bases at J, with 14 bases between. In DNA, the CDR3 is TGTGCCAGCACACCTCTGATAGACCAGCCCCAGCATTTT. As protein: CASTPLIDQPQHF.

The chain recombines TRBV9 with TRBJ1-2; no firm D call. The CDR3 runs 11 residues. Germline V gives CDR1 SGDLS, CDR2 YYNGEE. Trimming stripped 3 bases from V and 8 bases from J, with 8 bases between. The CDR3 bases are TGTGCCAGCAGCGCTGACGGGGGCTACACCTTC. It specifies CASSADGGYTF.

The chain couples TRBV7-2 to TRBJ2-7, with 9 nucleotides matching TRBD1. The CDR3 spans 16 residues. The germline CDR1 and CDR2 sequences are SGHTA and FQGNSA. V was pared by 0 bases and J by 7 bases, with 10 bases of the junction left unmatched. The CDR3 sequence: CASSLAPGQGTSEQYF. In DNA, the CDR3 is TGTGCCAGCAGCTTAGCCCCGGGACAGGGCACTTCGGAGCAGTACTTC.

This clonotype has just a few counts. This chain joins TRBV9 and TRBJ2-1; D unresolved. This CDR3 has 11 residues. Germline V gene lookup returns CDR1 SGDLS and CDR2 YYNGEE. Trimming took 3 bases from V and 9 from J, leaving 7 bases between them. As DNA, the CDR3 is TGTGCCAGCAGCGGACTGAGTGAGCAGTTCTTC. Translating gives CASSGLSEQFF.

The rearrangement links TRBV7-9 to TRBJ2-1, with D possibly TRBD1 on 6 matching bases. V was shortened by 4 bases and J by 3 bases, with 16 bases between the two germline ends. This CDR3 is built from 16 residues. Germline loops: CDR1 SEHNR, CDR2 FQNEAQ (reference sequence). CDR3 DNA: TGTGCCAGCAGCTGGGAACAGGGTAGCCTCTACAATGAGCAGTTCTTC. This translates into CASSWEQGSLYNEQFF.

This chain uses TRBV20-1 with TRBJ1-4, with 9 bases lining up with TRBD1. J gave up 12 bases and V 3 bases, and 11 bases lay outside the gene matches. The CDR3 runs to 14 residues. Germline CDR1 and CDR2: DFQATT and SNEGSKA (reference sequence). The CDR3 loop reads CSARSYRGPLELFF. CDR3 nucleotides: TGCAGTGCTAGGTCCTACAGGGGGCCTTTAGAACTGTTTTTT.

This clonotype has only a few counts. This rearrangement joins TRBV5-1 to TRBJ2-1, with D perhaps TRBD1 (6 bases). Germline CDR1 SGHRS, CDR2 YFSETQ. This CDR3 is built from 14 residues. Trimming removed 4 bases from V and 6 bases from J, with 14 bases in between. CDR3 in DNA: TGCGCCAGCAGCCCAAGACAGGCCCGCAATGAGCAGTTCTTC. It specifies CASSPRQARNEQFF.

This rearrangement joins TRBV6-5 to TRBJ1-1, with a possible D match to TRBD1 (5 bases). Trimming took 5 bases from V and 4 from J, leaving 14 bases between them. Germline V gives CDR1 MNHEY, CDR2 SVGAGI. The CDR3 totals 14 residues. The DNA for the CDR3 is TGTGCCAGCAGTCACGAGGTGGGGCGCACTGAAGCTTTCTTT. It yields the protein CASSHEVGRTEAFF.

This clonotype was detected a few times. The CDR3 loop reads CASSVGQGVEKLFF. The CDR3 DNA is TGTGCCAGCAGCGTAGGACAGGGGGTTGAAAAACTGTTTTTT. This chain links TRBV9 with TRBJ1-4; 9 bases align to TRBD1. The CDR3 is 14 residues long. Germline V gene sequence: CDR1 SGDLS, CDR2 YYNGEE. Trimming removed 0 bases from V and 7 bases from J; junction bases left unmatched: 1.